The 26 T cell receptor beta chains in this list originate from one sample, sequenced in a study of blood T cell repertoires in COVID-19. Method: immunoSEQ multiplex PCR; TCRdb's copy keeps in-frame clones and lacks some. The table has under 150,000 clones, more than 70% seen once; the top ten hold roughly a tenth. The sequenced material came from peripheral blood. These receptors were collected from a man aged 50 to 60 with active or convalescent COVID-19.

This clone came up once. V gene TRBV4-1 combines with J gene TRBJ2-7, with D maybe TRBD1 (5 bases). CDR3 length equals 17 residues. Per the germline V gene, CDR1 is MGHRA and CDR2 is YSYEKL. V was clipped by 0 bases and J by 7 bases, with 22 bases between them. CDR3 sequence: CASSQELQGSAVREQYF. The DNA for the CDR3 is TGCGCCAGCAGCCAAGAATTGCAGGGCTCGGCTGTCCGTGAGCAGTACTTC.

The chain links TRBV11-2 to TRBJ1-2, with 7 bases aligning to TRBD1. Germline V gene lookup returns CDR1 SGHAT and CDR2 FQNNGV. The CDR3 length is 16 residues. The trim removed 5 bases at V and 0 bases at J, leaving 9 bases unmatched. CDR3 in DNA: TGTGCCAGCAGCATCCGGGACAGTCGGACTAACTATGGCTACACCTTC. It specifies CASSIRDSRTNYGYTF.

This sequence joins TRBV15 and TRBJ2-7, with TRBD1 as a possible D gene (5 bases). Trimming removed 8 bases at V and 2 bases at J, with 13 bases between. Germline V gene lookup returns CDR1 LNHNV and CDR2 YYDKDF (reference sequence). This CDR3 is built from 13 residues. The DNA for the CDR3 is TGTGCCACCGGACAACGACTCACCTACGAGCAGTACTTC. This gives the protein CATGQRLTYEQYF. The full variable domain, completed using reference TRBV15 and TRBJ2-7, is DAMVIQNPRYQVTQFGKPVTLSCSQTLNHNVMYWYQQKSSQAPKLLFHYYDKDFNNEADTPDNFQSRRPNTSFCFLDIRSPGLGDTAMYLCATGQRLTYEQYFGPGTRLTVT.

This chain joins TRBV6-1 and TRBJ1-1, with D tentatively TRBD1 (5 bases). V lost 4 bases and J 2 bases, leaving 17 bases between the germline ends. Germline V gene sequence: CDR1 MNHNS, CDR2 SASEGT. The CDR3 is 16 amino acids. Here the CDR3 DNA reads TGTGCCAGCAGTGGGACCCCGGGCAGGACAAACACTGAAGCTTTCTTT. This gives the protein CASSGTPGRTNTEAFF.

This clone was seen a single time. The chain recombines TRBV28 with TRBJ2-3; D not resolved. The CDR3 is 13 residues long. Trimming cost V 3 bases and J 3 bases, with 7 bases left between them. Germline CDR1 and CDR2: MDHEN and SYDVKM. DNA for the CDR3: TGTGCCAGCAGTTTTGGCAGTACAGATACGCAGTATTTT. Protein: CASSFGSTDTQYF.

This chain connects TRBV9 to TRBJ2-1, with TRBD1 matching over 8 bases. The length of the CDR3 is 16 residues. Germline V CDR1 and CDR2: SGDLS, YYNGEE. V shed 4 bases and J 2 bases; nucleotides not matched to a gene: 8. This CDR3 is CASSMLGQGPYNEQFF. CDR3 in DNA: TGTGCCAGCAGCATGCTTGGACAGGGCCCCTACAATGAGCAGTTCTTC. The entire variable domain, with the rest obtained from reference TRBV9 and TRBJ2-1, is as follows: DSGVTQTPKHLITATGQRVTLRCSPRSGDLSVYWYQQSLDQGLQFLIQYYNGEERAKGNILERFSAQQFPDLHSELNLSSLELGDSALYFCASSMLGQGPYNEQFFGPGTRLTVL.

This clone was seen a single time. The gene calls are TRBV11-2 and TRBJ2-2, with D possibly TRBD2 on 5 matching bases. The germline CDR1 and CDR2 sequences are SGHAT and FQNNGV. The V and J ends lost 5 bases and 8 bases respectively, with 15 bases between them. This CDR3 comprises 14 residues. CDR3 bases: TGTGCCAGCAGCCCCCCGGGAAAGGGTGGGGAGCTGTTTTTT. Translation gives CASSPPGKGGELFF.

The chain uses TRBV19 and TRBJ2-7; a possible D gene is TRBD2 (5 bases). Germline V gene sequence: CDR1 LNHDA, CDR2 SQIVND (reference sequence). Trimming removed 5 bases from V and 7 bases from J, with 12 bases in between. The CDR3 is 12 residues long. The CDR3 reads CASSLPSGEQYF. CDR3 DNA sequence: TGTGCCAGTAGTCTCCCCAGCGGAGAGCAGTACTTC.

This rearrangement joins TRBV7-2 to TRBJ2-3; 9 positions agree with TRBD1. V shed 3 bases, J shed 4 bases, and the junction held 5 bases outside the gene matches. This CDR3 is 15 amino acids long. CDR1 and CDR2 (germline): SGHTA, FQGNSA. DNA of the CDR3: TGTGCCAGCAGCTTGCGGGGGACAGGGCCAGATACGCAGTATTTT. It codes for CASSLRGTGPDTQYF.

The V call is TRBV5-4, the J call TRBJ1-1, with 11 nucleotides matching TRBD1. Germline V gives CDR1 SGHNT, CDR2 YYREEE (reference sequence). V dropped 4 bases and J dropped 7; count of bases not matched to a gene: 9. The CDR3 runs 15 residues. CDR3 in DNA: TGTGCCAGCAGCCCAAGGACAGGGGGCGCGTTTGAAGCTTTCTTT. Amino acid sequence: CASSPRTGGAFEAFF.

The gene calls are TRBV2 and TRBJ1-1, with D tentatively TRBD1 (6 bases). CDR3 length: 13 residues. Germline values: CDR1 SNHLY, CDR2 FYNNEI. The V end was cut by 5 bases, the J end by 6 bases, with 13 bases between. CDR3 coding DNA: TGTGCCAGCAGTACCCCGGGACACTCTGAAGCTTTCTTT. This gives the protein CASSTPGHSEAFF.

The gene calls are TRBV2 and TRBJ2-2, with D perhaps TRBD2 (7 bases). Trimming removed 0 bases from V and 4 bases from J, with 15 bases in between. This CDR3 region has 17 residues. CDR1 SNHLY and CDR2 FYNNEI come from the germline V gene. The CDR3 spells CASSEALERGGTGELFF. DNA for the CDR3: TGTGCCAGCAGTGAAGCGCTCGAAAGGGGGGGCACCGGGGAGCTGTTTTTT.

This chain links TRBV4-1 with TRBJ2-7, with 13 nucleotides matching TRBD2. V was clipped by 2 bases and J by 12 bases; unmatched bases: 7. This CDR3 is 14 amino acids long. Germline values: CDR1 MGHRA, CDR2 YSYEKL. DNA of the CDR3: TGCGCCAGCAGCCAATTTGGACTAGCGGGAGAACGGTACTTC. Protein: CASSQFGLAGERYF.

The chain recombines TRBV9 with TRBJ1-6; TRBD1 matches 7 bases. Per germline, CDR1 SGDLS and CDR2 YYNGEE. V lost 3 bases to trimming and J lost 7 bases; unmatched junction nucleotides: 7. The CDR3 sequence is 15 residues long. The CDR3 spells CASSGRQGSNSPLHF. The CDR3 region has the DNA TGTGCCAGCAGCGGGCGACAGGGAAGCAATTCACCCCTCCACTTT.

This clone was observed once. The chain is built from TRBV5-5 and TRBJ2-1, with D possibly matching TRBD2 (6 bases). The V end was cut by 5 bases, the J end by 5 bases, with 14 bases between. The germline V gene encodes CDR1 SGHKS and CDR2 YYEKEE (reference sequence). The CDR3 is 14 residues long. CDR3 nucleotides: TGTGCCAGCAGGGTACGGGAGAATGACAATGAGCAGTTCTTC. This codes for CASRVRENDNEQFF.

The chain employs TRBV24-1 and TRBJ1-1; a weak D match, TRBD1 (6 bases). Germline V gene lookup returns CDR1 KGHDR and CDR2 SFDVKD. This CDR3 has 18 residues. The germline V and J ends were trimmed by 4 bases and 3 bases, with 23 bases remaining between them. The CDR3 sequence: CATSETPKRQAGDTEAFF. CDR3 DNA: TGTGCCACCAGTGAAACCCCTAAGAGACAGGCAGGGGACACTGAAGCTTTCTTT.

The rearrangement links TRBV3-1 (or the pseudogene TRBV3-2) to TRBJ2-3; TRBD2 matches 8 bases. V lost 1 base, J lost 2 bases, and 5 bases stayed unmatched. The CDR3 totals 16 residues. Germline V gene sequence: CDR1 LGHDT, CDR2 YNNKEL (reference sequence). The CDR3 protein is CASSQGTSSNTDTQYF. The DNA of the CDR3 is TGTGCCAGCAGCCAAGGGACTAGCTCAAACACAGATACGCAGTATTTT.

The chain links TRBV5-1 to TRBJ1-4; D is ambiguous. Germline loops: CDR1 SGHRS, CDR2 YFSETQ. The germline V and J ends were trimmed by 4 bases and 0 bases, with 10 bases remaining between them. The CDR3 loop spans 15 amino acids. CDR3 region: CASSLKGATNEKLFF. In DNA form, the CDR3 reads TGCGCCAGCAGCCTAAAAGGAGCAACTAATGAAAAACTGTTTTTT.

This chain joins TRBV18 and TRBJ1-4; 9 bases are shared with TRBD1. This CDR3 has 14 residues. Unmatched junction bases numbered 2, after V lost 4 bases and J lost 5 bases. Germline V gives CDR1 KGHSH, CDR2 LQKENI. The CDR3 DNA reads as TGTGCCAGCTCACAAGGGACAGGGAATGAAAAACTGTTTTTT. This encodes CASSQGTGNEKLFF.

This chain connects TRBV28 to TRBJ2-7; 8 bases map to TRBD1. The CDR3 has 15 amino acids. CDR1 is MDHEN and CDR2 is SYDVKM in the germline V gene. With V trimmed by 4 bases and J by 7 bases, 12 bases remained unmatched. The CDR3 nucleotides are TGTGCCAGCAGTTCGGCGGGCCAGGGGGCAGGAGAGCAGTACTTC. Residues: CASSSAGQGAGEQYF.

The chain recombines TRBV7-9 with TRBJ2-5, with D possibly TRBD1 on 6 matching bases. With 4 bases removed from V and 1 base from J, the gap between germline ends came to 10 bases. This CDR3 is built from 14 residues. From germline, CDR1 is SEHNR and CDR2 FQNEAQ (reference sequence). The CDR3 DNA reads TGTGCCAGCAGCTCCCAGGGGATCCAAGAGACCCAGTACTTC. Amino acids: CASSSQGIQETQYF.

The chain uses TRBV4-1 and TRBJ1-5; D is undetermined. From germline, CDR1 is MGHRA and CDR2 YSYEKL. CDR3 length: 16 amino acids. The germline V and J ends were trimmed by 1 base and 3 bases, with 13 bases remaining between them. CDR3 sequence: CASSQVPYGVNQPQHF. In DNA form, the CDR3 reads TGCGCCAGCAGCCAAGTTCCCTACGGGGTCAATCAGCCCCAGCATTTT.

This chain connects TRBV28 to TRBJ2-1; D gene uncertain. V was shortened by 2 bases and J by 0 bases, with 11 bases between the two germline ends. The CDR3 length is 16 residues. Looked up from germline, CDR1 is MDHEN and CDR2 is SYDVKM. Written as DNA, the CDR3 is TGTGCCAGCAGTTTAGGGCCCGCCGTCTCCTACAATGAGCAGTTCTTC. Protein product: CASSLGPAVSYNEQFF.

The rearrangement uses TRBV5-1 and TRBJ2-5; 11 bases are a match to TRBD2. Trimming took 0 bases from V and 3 from J; bases not matched to a gene: 4. The CDR3 sequence is 16 residues long. CDR1 SGHRS and CDR2 YFSETQ come from the germline V gene. The CDR3 region is CASSLGSGRAEETQYF. CDR3 bases: TGCGCCAGCAGCTTGGGTAGCGGGAGGGCGGAAGAGACCCAGTACTTC.

The V and J genes are TRBV9 and TRBJ2-2, with TRBD2 matching 14 bases. The CDR3 is 17 amino acids. CDR1 is SGDLS and CDR2 is YYNGEE in the germline V gene. Trimming at V came to 1 base and at J to 3 bases, leaving 2 bases not matched to a gene. This CDR3 reads CASSVPGLAGDTGELFF. The DNA of the CDR3 is TGTGCCAGCAGCGTACCGGGACTAGCGGGAGACACCGGGGAGCTGTTTTTT.

The gene calls are TRBV24-1 and TRBJ1-1; D gene ambiguous. The CDR3 has 13 amino acids. Germline values: CDR1 KGHDR, CDR2 SFDVKD. Trimming removed 4 bases from V and 1 base from J, with 6 bases in between. CDR3 sequence: CATSDLWNTEAFF. The CDR3 DNA is TGTGCCACCAGTGACCTCTGGAACACTGAAGCTTTCTTT.